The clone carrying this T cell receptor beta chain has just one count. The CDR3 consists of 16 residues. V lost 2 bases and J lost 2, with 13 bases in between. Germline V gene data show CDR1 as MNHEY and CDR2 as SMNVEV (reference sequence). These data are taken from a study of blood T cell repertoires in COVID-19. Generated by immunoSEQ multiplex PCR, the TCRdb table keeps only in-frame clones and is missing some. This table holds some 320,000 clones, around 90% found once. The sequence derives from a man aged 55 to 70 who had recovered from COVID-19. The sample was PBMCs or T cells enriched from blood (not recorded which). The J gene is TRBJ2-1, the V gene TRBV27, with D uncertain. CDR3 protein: CASSLSRLTTYNEQFF. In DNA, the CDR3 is TGTGCCAGCAGTTTAAGCAGGTTAACAACCTACAATGAGCAGTTCTTC.